The clone carrying this T cell receptor beta chain occurred many times. This record comes from a study of T cells in Graves' hyperthyroidism and ophthalmopathy. Study as a whole: Peripheral blood was acquired at first diagnosis, ahead of any therapy whatsoever.

Not enrolled were patients with uncontrolled infection, other autoimmune disease, pregnancy or lactation. V lost 5 bases, J lost 3 bases, and 8 bases lay in between. The germline CDR1 and CDR2 sequences are SGHTA and FQGTGA. The CDR3 length is 13 residues. RNA transcripts served as the template for amplifying TCR beta CDR3 regions. TCR CDR3 underwent first-round RT-PCR with the HTBI primer set. TCRdb fed the multiplex PCR reads into MiXCR, producing one record per CDR3 protein. The data contain some 250,000 distinct CDR3 sequences, just over 14% of them singletons. V gene TRBV7-3 combines with J gene TRBJ2-1; D is unclear. Sequenced input: blood. The TCR comes from a woman between 35 and 50 years old with Graves' hyperthyroidism that later progressed to Graves' ophthalmopathy. CDR3 DNA sequence: TGTGCCAGCAGCCCCGGAATCTACAATGAGCAGTTCTTC. Protein sequence: CASSPGIYNEQFF.